The 7 T cell receptor beta chains reported below all come from one sample, sequenced in a study of cytomegalovirus exposure and HLA in healthy donors. Researchers ran the PCR with 60 Vbeta and 13 Jbeta primers. Measured with immunoSEQ multiplex PCR; TCRdb has only the in-frame clones, and not every one. This repertoire shows roughly 140,000 clones, 50% to 75% found once; its top ten account for over 2.5%. Sequenced sample: PBMCs. These receptors were collected from a woman in her twenties or thirties in good health and CMV-seropositive.

The rearrangement links TRBV25-1 to TRBJ1-2; D is ambiguous. The CDR3 contains 11 residues. The V end lost 9 bases, the J end lost 5 bases, and 10 bases lay between the germline ends. Germline-derived CDR1 and CDR2 are MGHDK and SYGVNS. The CDR3 spells CASGRGYGYTF. CDR3 nucleotides: TGTGCCAGTGGGCGCGGGTATGGCTACACCTTC.

V and J are TRBV5-8 and TRBJ2-3; 13 nucleotides agree with TRBD2. Looked up from germline, CDR1 is SGHTS and CDR2 is YDEGEE. CDR3 length equals 16 residues. V lost 4 bases, J lost 2 bases, and 4 bases stayed unmatched. The CDR3 reads CASSPGTSGDTDTQYF. CDR3 in DNA: TGTGCCAGCAGCCCGGGGACTAGCGGGGACACAGATACGCAGTATTTT.

The chain couples TRBV10-3 to TRBJ1-3; TRBD1 is a possible D gene (5 bases). This CDR3 has 12 residues. Germline V CDR1 and CDR2: ENHRY, SYGVKD. The ends were cut back, 5 bases at V and 4 bases at J, with 6 bases in the middle. In DNA, the CDR3 is TGTGCCATCAGTACAGGAGGAAACACCATATATTTT. It encodes CAISTGGNTIYF.

The chain carries TRBV7-8 and TRBJ1-3; 8 nucleotides line up with TRBD1. Trimming took 4 bases from V and 4 from J; bases not matched to a gene: 6. The CDR3 extends over 15 amino acids. Germline CDR1 and CDR2: SGHVS and FQNEAQ. The CDR3 DNA reads TGTGCCAGCAGCTCGACAGGGGTTTCGGGAAACACCATATATTTT. It is translated as CASSSTGVSGNTIYF. Full variable domain (remainder filled in from reference TRBV7-8 and TRBJ1-3): GAGVSQSPRYKVAKRGQDVALRCDPISGHVSLFWYQQALGQGPEFLTYFQNEAQLDKSGLPSDRFFAERPEGSVSTLKIQRTQQEDSAVYLCASSSTGVSGNTIYFGEGSWLTVV.

The rearrangement uses TRBV5-1 and TRBJ2-7; 7 bases are shared with TRBD1. Germline V gene lookup returns CDR1 SGHRS and CDR2 YFSETQ. The junction had 7 bases not matched to a gene; V was cut back by 4 bases and J by 0 bases. The CDR3 sequence is 15 residues long. CDR3 in DNA: TGCGCCAGCAGCCCTGGCGACAGGGCCTCCTACGAGCAGTACTTC. Its protein is CASSPGDRASYEQYF.

In this sample, this clone turned up once. V usage is TRBV19 and J usage is TRBJ1-2; tentative D call: TRBD1 (6 bases). V lost 6 bases to trimming and J lost 8 bases, with 13 bases between them. The CDR3 is 12 amino acids. Per germline, CDR1 LNHDA and CDR2 SQIVND (reference sequence). The CDR3 bases are TGTGCCAGTAGACTCGGACAGCTGGGCTACACCTTC. Amino acid sequence: CASRLGQLGYTF.

The chain recombines TRBV27 with TRBJ2-7; the match to TRBD2 covers 14 bases. The CDR3 totals 15 residues. The J segment lost 5 bases and the V segment lost 5 bases, leaving 5 bases of the junction unmatched. CDR1 MNHEY and CDR2 SMNVEV come from the germline V gene (reference sequence). The CDR3 reads CASSKRTSGGNEQYF. As DNA, the CDR3 is TGTGCCAGCAGTAAACGGACTAGCGGGGGGAACGAGCAGTACTTC.